A single sample gave rise to the 17 T cell receptor beta chains below, sequenced in a study of fetal regulatory T cell absence and autoimmunity. Method: immunoSEQ multiplex PCR; TCRdb's copy keeps in-frame clones and lacks some. The top ten hold about 0.41% of the sample, which has approximately 46,000 clones, about 80% seen once. The sample taken for sequencing was cord blood. All receptors come from a newborn boy with IPEX syndrome.

This chain links TRBV6-5 with TRBJ2-6; D could derive from TRBD1 or TRBD2 (5 bases each). The V gene's germline CDR1 is MNHEY and CDR2 SVGAGI. The V and J ends lost 6 bases and 4 bases respectively, with 13 bases between them. CDR3 size: 15 residues. The CDR3 here is CASSLRGSGANVLTF. The CDR3 nucleotides read TGTGCCAGCAGCTTACGGGGCTCAGGGGCCAACGTCCTGACTTTC.

V usage is TRBV7-2 and J usage is TRBJ1-1, with D hard to call. CDR1 SGHTA and CDR2 FQGNSA come from the germline V gene. V gave up 3 bases and J gave up 0 bases, with 5 bases separating them. The CDR3 contains 13 residues. The CDR3 nucleotides are TGTGCCAGCAGCTTTGAGATGAACACTGAAGCTTTCTTT. Translated: CASSFEMNTEAFF. Together with reference TRBV7-2 and TRBJ1-1, the CDR3 gives the full variable domain: GAGVSQSPSNKVTEKGKDVELRCDPISGHTALYWYRQSLGQGLEFLIYFQGNSAPDKSGLPSDRFSAERTGGSVSTLTIQRTQQEDSAVYLCASSFEMNTEAFFGQGTRLTVV.

V gene TRBV2 combines with J gene TRBJ2-7; TRBD2 is a possible D gene (7 bases). V was trimmed by 4 bases and J by 2 bases, leaving 15 bases between them. This CDR3 contains 15 residues. Germline lookup yields CDR1 SNHLY and CDR2 FYNNEI. The CDR3 nucleotides are TGTGCCAGCAGTGGGGGAGGGGGGGAACCCTACGAGCAGTACTTC. Its protein product is CASSGGGGEPYEQYF.

This chain joins TRBV15 and TRBJ1-2; D gene unclear. The V end was cut by 0 bases, the J end by 4 bases, with 15 bases between. Germline CDR1 is LNHNV and CDR2 is YYDKDF (reference sequence). The CDR3 is 16 amino acids. CDR3 sequence: CATSRDPGQIPYGYTF. The CDR3 DNA reads as TGTGCCACCAGCAGAGATCCGGGCCAGATCCCCTATGGCTACACCTTC.

This sequence joins TRBV19 and TRBJ2-7; possible D gene TRBD2, 6 bases. V lost 5 bases, J lost 0 bases, and 20 bases lay in between. CDR1 LNHDA and CDR2 SQIVND come from the germline V gene (reference sequence). The CDR3 has 17 residues. Here the CDR3 DNA reads TGTGCCAGTAGTTTGTCTGGGTATAGCGGTAGCTCCTACGAGCAGTACTTC. This encodes CASSLSGYSGSSYEQYF.

The count of this clone is one. The chain's CDR3 is CASSPLNQGSHYGYTF. The CDR3 DNA sequence: TGTGCCAGCTCACCACTCAATCAGGGGTCTCACTATGGCTACACCTTC. The chain joins TRBV18 to TRBJ1-2, with D possibly matching TRBD1 (6 bases). Germline V gene sequence: CDR1 KGHSH, CDR2 LQKENI. The CDR3 consists of 16 residues. The V and J ends lost 1 base and 3 bases respectively, with 15 bases between them.

The V and J genes are TRBV2 and TRBJ1-6, with 9 bases that match TRBD1. CDR1 and CDR2 from the germline V gene are SNHLY and FYNNEI. V dropped 4 bases and J dropped 8; count of bases not matched to a gene: 0. This CDR3 contains 13 residues. The CDR3 sequence: CASSGTGDSPLHF. CDR3 nucleotides: TGTGCCAGCAGTGGGACAGGGGATTCACCCCTCCACTTT.

The chain joins TRBV6-5 to TRBJ2-7; D assignment may be TRBD1 or TRBD2 (5 bases each). The germline V gene encodes CDR1 MNHEY and CDR2 SVGAGI. V dropped 6 bases and J dropped 3 bases, with 15 bases sitting between them. The CDR3 is 14 amino acids. CDR3: CASRTGRGDYEQYF. DNA for the CDR3: TGTGCCAGCAGGACGGGACGAGGGGACTACGAGCAGTACTTC.

The chain links TRBV14 to TRBJ1-1; D unclear. V was shortened by 6 bases and J by 1 base, with 15 bases between the two germline ends. Germline assignment: CDR1 SGHDN and CDR2 FVKESK. This CDR3 has 15 residues. This chain's CDR3 is CASSPEDDKNTEAFF. The CDR3 DNA is TGTGCCAGCAGTCCCGAGGACGACAAGAACACTGAAGCTTTCTTT.

V usage is TRBV7-2 and J usage is TRBJ2-5; 16 nucleotides align to TRBD2. CDR1 SGHTA and CDR2 FQGNSA come from the germline V gene. CDR3 length equals 19 residues. The junction had 11 bases not matched to a gene; V was cut back by 3 bases and J by 4 bases. CDR3 bases: TGTGCCAGCAGCTTGACAGGGACTAGCGGGAGGGCCTTGGGAGAGACCCAGTACTTC. This gives the protein CASSLTGTSGRALGETQYF.

This clone came up a few times. This chain connects TRBV5-1 to TRBJ2-7; TRBD2 matches 9 bases. The junction had 2 bases not matched to a gene; V was cut back by 1 base and J by 3 bases. There are 14 residues in the CDR3. The germline V gene has CDR1 SGHRS and CDR2 YFSETQ. CDR3 loop: CASSLNSGSYEQYF. The CDR3 DNA reads TGCGCCAGCAGCTTGAATAGCGGGAGCTACGAGCAGTACTTC.

This sequence joins TRBV6-6 and TRBJ2-1; weak D call: TRBD2 (6 bases). Per germline, CDR1 MNHNY and CDR2 SVGAGI (reference sequence). The V end was cut by 4 bases, the J end by 2 bases, with 15 bases between. The CDR3 runs to 16 residues. The CDR3 DNA follows: TGTGCCAGCAGTTGGGGGGAGCGGACCCCCTACAATGAGCAGTTCTTC. This gives the protein CASSWGERTPYNEQFF.

The V call is TRBV18, the J call TRBJ2-5; the match to TRBD2 covers 8 bases. The CDR3 loop spans 16 amino acids. Germline V lookup: CDR1 KGHSH, CDR2 LQKENI. With V trimmed by 1 base and J by 2 bases, 6 bases remained unmatched. CDR3 coding DNA: TGTGCCAGCTCACCACGGGAGCGGGGGCATCAAGAGACCCAGTACTTC. It codes for CASSPRERGHQETQYF.

This clone appeared a single time. V and J are TRBV23-1 and TRBJ2-5, with 7 bases identical to TRBD1. TRBV23-1 is known as an ORF, though its function is uncertain. Trimming cost V 2 bases and J 6 bases; bases outside gene matches: 6. The CDR3 totals 14 residues. The CDR3: CASSQSRGSKTQYF. Written as DNA, the CDR3 is TGCGCCAGCAGTCAAAGCAGGGGGTCCAAGACCCAGTACTTC.

The chain uses TRBV10-3 and TRBJ2-5; D remains unclear. V lost 2 bases and J lost 5, with 6 bases in between. Germline CDR1 and CDR2: ENHRY and SYGVKD. This CDR3 contains 12 residues. The CDR3 DNA reads TGTGCCATCAGTGAGAAGAGGGAGACCCAGTACTTC. This translates into CAISEKRETQYF.

This clone is a singleton in its sample. The CDR3, as DNA: TGTGCCAGCAGCCCCGGGGGCCCCACTGAAGCTTTCTTT. Translated, it gives CASSPGGPTEAFF. J is TRBJ1-1 and V is TRBV9; D is possibly TRBD1 (6 bases). The CDR3 length is 13 residues. V lost 4 bases, J lost 4 bases, and 11 bases lay in between. The germline V gene has CDR1 SGDLS and CDR2 YYNGEE.

This clone was detected only a few times. The rearrangement joins TRBV5-1 to TRBJ2-2; D uncertain. This CDR3 is built from 14 residues. From germline, CDR1 is SGHRS and CDR2 YFSETQ. V was cut by 2 bases and J by 0 bases, with 5 bases left in between. This CDR3 is CASSFVSNTGELFF. The DNA of the CDR3 is TGCGCCAGCAGCTTCGTATCGAACACCGGGGAGCTGTTTTTT.